A selection of T cell receptor beta chains follows, all from one sample in a study of blood T cell repertoires in COVID-19. The assay was immunoSEQ multiplex PCR, and TCRdb's table has in-frame clones only and misses some. Of about 100,000 clones in the sample, under 90% were seen once. Sequencing input: peripheral blood. The receptors originated from a human donor in a cohort sampled during active COVID-19. The CDR3 runs from the conserved cysteine through the conserved F or W. D genes are given only for firm matches. Size values are once, few and many counts, or a class for expanded clones, and some rows have none.

v_gene,d_gene,len,j_gene,abundance,CDR3aa
TRBV2,NA,15,TRBJ1-2,NA,CASSEAGVLNYGYTF
TRBV7-9,TRBD1,14,TRBJ1-2,few,CASSTRTGGYGYTF
TRBV6-2/TRBV6-3,TRBD2,18,TRBJ2-3,NA,CASSYSFSGRDSTDTQYF
TRBV6-5,NA,15,TRBJ1-1,NA,CASSLRGYMNTEAFF
TRBV5-5,NA,15,TRBJ1-4,NA,CASSLGWQKNEKLFF
TRBV4-1,NA,15,TRBJ2-2,NA,CASSQALANTGELFF
TRBV30,NA,14,TRBJ1-4,NA,CAWSFSTLGEKLFF
TRBV5-1,TRBD1,14,TRBJ1-1,NA,CASSLGTGNTEAFF
TRBV6-5,NA,14,TRBJ1-1,NA,CASSYSAVLTEAFF
TRBV9,TRBD2,19,TRBJ2-2,NA,CASSVLSGGLAGGTGELFF
TRBV9,TRBD2,15,TRBJ2-5,NA,CASSVSSGSGETQYF
TRBV5-1,NA,13,TRBJ1-1,NA,CASSLDGFGEAFF
TRBV4-1,NA,16,TRBJ1-3,NA,CASSQPQQAAPSTIYF
TRBV6-1,NA,16,TRBJ1-1,NA,CASSAQPSTGNTEAFF
TRBV10-3,NA,13,TRBJ1-2,NA,CAITEVLNYGYTF
TRBV9,TRBD1,17,TRBJ2-6,few,CASSEGQGFSGANVLTF
TRBV6-2/TRBV6-3,TRBD2,15,TRBJ2-3,NA,CASSYTGTSVDTQYF
TRBV19,TRBD1,15,TRBJ1-1,NA,CASSPRDSRNTEAFF
TRBV18,NA,15,TRBJ1-6,NA,CASSPREVPGSPLHF
TRBV2,NA,14,TRBJ2-7,NA,CASSVTGFSYEQYF
TRBV7-2,TRBD2,16,TRBJ2-3,NA,CASSLVSGSVADTQYF
TRBV5-6,NA,12,TRBJ1-1,once,CASSFRDTEAFF
TRBV2,TRBD2,14,TRBJ2-5,NA,CASSEPSGWTAQYF
TRBV18,NA,13,TRBJ2-2,NA,CASSTGNTGELFF
TRBV6-5,NA,14,TRBJ1-2,NA,CASRREATNYGYTF
TRBV4-2,TRBD1,17,TRBJ1-2,NA,CASSQGHGGQGVSGYTF
TRBV2,NA,12,TRBJ2-7,NA,CASKRVGAEQYF
TRBV5-5,NA,14,TRBJ2-1,NA,CASSLDPTYNEQFF
TRBV30,NA,11,TRBJ1-4,NA,CAWSMGGKLFF
TRBV18,NA,14,TRBJ2-7,NA,CASSPGGGRDEQYF
TRBV5-4,TRBD2,15,TRBJ2-1,NA,CASSVTGGPYNEQFF
TRBV5-5,NA,11,TRBJ1-1,NA,CASSSTREAFF
TRBV7-7,TRBD2,16,TRBJ2-3,once,CASSLGTSGGTDTQYF
TRBV29-1,NA,15,TRBJ2-7,NA,CSVGIVRGQKYEQYF
TRBV27,TRBD2,15,TRBJ2-7,NA,CASSLLGGGSYEQYF
TRBV12-5,TRBD1,15,TRBJ1-2,NA,CASGSRQTGGEGYTF
TRBV4-3,TRBD1,15,TRBJ1-2,few,CASSQEQGARYGYTF
TRBV7-2,NA,18,TRBJ2-1,NA,CASSSTSSRVLGHNEQFF
TRBV5-1,TRBD1,14,TRBJ2-7,NA,CASSSTGGATEQYF
TRBV7-8,NA,13,TRBJ2-1,NA,CASIPPPGYEQFF
TRBV6-2/TRBV6-3,TRBD1,17,TRBJ1-2,NA,CASSTGTGGRSNYGYTF
TRBV7-6,TRBD1,19,TRBJ2-7,NA,CASSHNPGQGAPSSYEQYF
TRBV11-2,TRBD1,17,TRBJ2-7,NA,CASSLSLPGTGNFEQYF
TRBV9,NA,14,TRBJ1-6,few,CASSVRTADSPLHF
TRBV6-6,NA,16,TRBJ1-4,NA,CASRDKAGATNEKLFF